These 27 T cell receptor beta chains were all obtained from the same sample, sequenced in a study of cytomegalovirus exposure and HLA in healthy donors. This PCR relied on a set of 60 Vbeta primers and 13 Jbeta primers. TCRdb's copy holds only in-frame clones and misses some; the assay was immunoSEQ multiplex PCR. Among tens of thousands of clones, roughly 86% were seen once, and the ten largest hold 8% to 10%. Sequencing used PBMCs. Every receptor here comes from a man aged 30 to 39 in good health and CMV-seropositive.

The V call is TRBV5-4, the J call TRBJ2-7; 7 nucleotides match TRBD2. Germline V gene sequence: CDR1 SGHNT, CDR2 YYREEE (reference sequence). The CDR3 spans 15 residues. The J segment lost 3 bases and the V segment lost 4 bases, leaving 10 bases of the junction unmatched. CDR3 nucleotide sequence: TGTGCCAGCAGCCTGGACCCTAGCGGACTCTACGAGCAGTACTTC. This sequence encodes CASSLDPSGLYEQYF.

The chain employs TRBV19 and TRBJ1-5; D perhaps matches TRBD1 (5 bases). Looked up from germline, CDR1 is LNHDA and CDR2 is SQIVND (reference sequence). V was trimmed by 6 bases and J by 9 bases, leaving 18 bases between them. The CDR3 is 14 residues long. The CDR3 protein is CASSPDRTLGPQHF. CDR3 DNA: TGTGCCAGTAGCCCCGACAGAACTCTGGGGCCCCAGCATTTT.

As regards this clone: A junction boundary mismatches the germline segment, possibly from a read error. This chain joins TRBV28 and TRBJ2-3; TRBD2 matches at 10 bases. Germline V gives CDR1 MDHEN, CDR2 SYDVKM. The CDR3 length is 16 residues. The DNA of the CDR3 is TGTGTCAGCAGACCTAGCGGGGGAGAGGACACAGATACGCAGTATTTT. Amino acids: CVSRPSGGEDTDTQYF.

V gene TRBV19 combines with J gene TRBJ1-2; 10 nucleotides line up with TRBD1. Trimming at V came to 7 bases and at J to 6 bases, leaving 14 bases not matched to a gene. CDR1 is LNHDA, CDR2 SQIVND, per germline (reference sequence). The CDR3 is 16 amino acids. As DNA, the CDR3 is TGTGCCAGTACCTCCTGGACAGGGGGGATGTTCGATGGCTACACCTTC. Translation gives CASTSWTGGMFDGYTF.

The sample holds one count of this clone. J is TRBJ2-3 and V is TRBV15; 9 bases fit TRBD2. The CDR3 consists of 15 residues. J gave up 3 bases and V 1 base, and 2 bases lay outside the gene matches. Germline CDR1 and CDR2: LNHNV and YYDKDF (reference sequence). The CDR3 sequence is CATSRGSGSTDTQYF. The CDR3 DNA is TGTGCCACCAGCAGAGGTAGCGGGAGTACAGATACGCAGTATTTT.

V usage is TRBV5-1 and J usage is TRBJ1-4, with a tentative D call TRBD1 (6 bases). Germline loops: CDR1 SGHRS, CDR2 YFSETQ. Trimming cost V 0 bases and J 6 bases, with 12 bases left between them. This CDR3 comprises 15 residues. The CDR3 nucleotides read TGCGCCAGCAGCTTGGGTTCAGGGGCGGATGAAAAACTGTTTTTT. The encoded protein is CASSLGSGADEKLFF.

This chain connects TRBV7-6 to TRBJ2-5; a weak D match, TRBD2 (6 bases). CDR3 length equals 15 residues. Germline assignment: CDR1 SGHVS and CDR2 FNYEAQ. The ends were cut back, 4 bases at V and 5 bases at J, with 17 bases in the middle. CDR3 amino acids: CASSSGVGMRETQYF. DNA for the CDR3: TGTGCCAGCAGCTCGGGGGTCGGGATGAGGGAGACCCAGTACTTC.

This rearrangement joins TRBV27 to TRBJ1-5; 7 nucleotides match TRBD1. V lost 2 bases to trimming and J lost 8 bases; unmatched junction nucleotides: 12. This CDR3 spans 16 amino acids. From germline, CDR1 is MNHEY and CDR2 SMNVEV (reference sequence). The CDR3, as DNA: TGTGCCAGCAGTTTAAACGGAGACAGGGTAATGAAGCCCCAGCATTTT. It yields the protein CASSLNGDRVMKPQHF.

The chain has TRBV7-6 and TRBJ1-3; TRBD1 aligns across 7 bases. Germline V lookup: CDR1 SGHVS, CDR2 FNYEAQ. Trimming cost V 1 base and J 2 bases; bases outside gene matches: 8. CDR3 length: 17 residues. CDR3 coding DNA: TGTGCCAGCAGCTTAGAGGGACAGACTTTGACTGGAAACACCATATATTTT. Protein: CASSLEGQTLTGNTIYF. Drawing the rest from reference TRBV7-6 and TRBJ1-3, the complete variable domain is GAGVSQSPRYKVTKRGQDVALRCDPISGHVSLYWYRQALGQGPEFLTYFNYEAQQDKSGLPNDRFSAERPEGSISTLTIQRTEQRDSAMYRCASSLEGQTLTGNTIYFGEGSWLTVV.

The J gene is TRBJ2-5, the V gene TRBV4-1; 9 nucleotides match TRBD2. CDR3 length equals 15 residues. Germline CDR1 is MGHRA and CDR2 is YSYEKL. Losses at the gene ends were 1 base for V and 1 base for J; bases not matched to a gene: 1. The chain's CDR3 is CASSQVAGAQETQYF. CDR3 bases: TGCGCCAGCAGCCAAGTAGCGGGGGCCCAAGAGACCCAGTACTTC.

The chain combines TRBV28 with TRBJ1-5; 12 bases match TRBD1. Germline CDR1 is MDHEN and CDR2 is SYDVKM. The CDR3 sequence is 16 residues long. With 11 bases clipped from V and 6 bases from J, the junction kept 14 bases outside the gene matches. CDR3 nucleotides: TGTGCCGGTCACCCCGGGACAGGGGGCTCAGGTCAGCCCCAGCATTTT. Translated: CAGHPGTGGSGQPQHF.

Remarks on this clone: The sample holds other DNA sequences that translate to the same CDR3. The gene calls are TRBV7-9 and TRBJ2-3, with 8 bases aligning to TRBD1. Looked up from germline, CDR1 is SEHNR and CDR2 is FQNEAQ (reference sequence). Trimming cost V 6 bases and J 0 bases; bases outside gene matches: 2. The CDR3 runs 14 residues. The CDR3 sequence is CASRDRESTDTQYF. The CDR3 DNA follows: TGTGCCAGCAGGGACAGGGAGAGCACAGATACGCAGTATTTT.

The chain combines TRBV5-1 with TRBJ1-6; 8 bases line up with TRBD1. Trimming removed 0 bases from V and 10 bases from J; junction bases left unmatched: 9. This CDR3 has 16 amino acids. CDR1 is SGHRS and CDR2 is YFSETQ in the germline V gene. CDR3: CASSLDADRAWSPLHF. DNA of the CDR3: TGCGCCAGCAGCTTGGACGCGGACAGGGCTTGGTCACCCCTCCACTTT.

The genes are TRBV11-2 and TRBJ2-1; perhaps TRBD2 as D (5 bases). Germline CDR1 and CDR2: SGHAT and FQNNGV. The CDR3 is 18 amino acids. Trimming left V 5 bases short and J 4 bases short, with 24 bases between. CDR3 DNA: TGTGCCAGCAGCGCAAGCTCAGGAACTAGTTCAGCTTACAATGAGCAGTTCTTC. This gives the protein CASSASSGTSSAYNEQFF.

The rearrangement joins TRBV10-2 to TRBJ1-2; TRBD1 matches at 7 bases. The germline gives CDR1 WSHSY, CDR2 SAAADI. The CDR3 loop spans 14 amino acids. V lost 3 bases to trimming and J lost 4 bases; unmatched junction nucleotides: 5. The DNA of the CDR3 is TGCGCCAGCAGTGAAGCAGGGGGGATCTATGGCTACACCTTC. Amino acids: CASSEAGGIYGYTF.

The rearrangement links TRBV15 to TRBJ2-7; tentatively, D is TRBD2 (7 bases). In germline, CDR1 is LNHNV, CDR2 YYDKDF (reference sequence). This CDR3 spans 17 amino acids. The V and J ends lost 0 bases and 7 bases respectively, with 22 bases between them. DNA of the CDR3: TGTGCCACCAGCAGAGAGAGGGGAGGGGCCGGTAGGGGGGAGCAGTACTTC. Protein product: CATSRERGGAGRGEQYF.

The chain joins TRBV18 to TRBJ1-4; D gene unclear. The germline V and J ends were trimmed by 3 bases and 8 bases, with 16 bases remaining between them. Germline CDR1 and CDR2: KGHSH and LQKENI. CDR3 length equals 15 residues. The CDR3 loop reads CASSPTFSEGEKLFF. The CDR3, as DNA: TGTGCCAGCTCACCTACTTTCTCAGAGGGAGAAAAACTGTTTTTT. Using reference TRBV18 and TRBJ1-4 for the parts outside the CDR3, the full variable domain is NAGVMQNPRHLVRRRGQEARLRCSPMKGHSHVYWYRQLPEEGLKFMVYLQKENIIDESGMPKERFSAEFPKEGPSILRIQQVVRGDSAAYFCASSPTFSEGEKLFFGSGTQLSVL.

This chain connects TRBV6-1 to TRBJ2-1, with 13 bases that match TRBD2. The V gene's germline CDR1 is MNHNS and CDR2 SASEGT. CDR3 size: 16 residues. V trimming: 6 bases; J trimming: 4 bases; junction bases outside the gene matches: 6. The CDR3 coding sequence is TGTGCCAGCAGGGAACTAGCGGGAGGGCCTTACAATGAGCAGTTCTTC. Translated, it gives CASRELAGGPYNEQFF.

V gene TRBV11-2 combines with J gene TRBJ2-2, with D possibly matching TRBD1 (6 bases). CDR1 SGHAT and CDR2 FQNNGV come from the germline V gene. The V gene lost 6 bases and the J gene lost 7 bases, with 24 bases spanning the gap. The CDR3 is made up of 17 amino acids. The CDR3, as DNA: TGTGCCAGCAGAGGGTCGAGGGGGAGAGCCTTGGTCGGGGAGCTGTTTTTT. It codes for CASRGSRGRALVGELFF.

The V gene is TRBV4-1, the J gene TRBJ2-1; TRBD2 aligns across 7 bases. Losses at the gene ends were 0 bases for V and 3 bases for J; bases not matched to a gene: 8. CDR1 and CDR2 from the germline V gene are MGHRA and YSYEKL. CDR3 length: 17 residues. For the CDR3, the DNA is TGCGCCAGCAGCCAAGATTCCGTAGGGACTAACTACAATGAGCAGTTCTTC. This codes for CASSQDSVGTNYNEQFF.

This chain joins TRBV11-2 and TRBJ1-3; TRBD1 agrees at 7 bases. The V segment lost 5 bases and the J segment 0 bases; nucleotides outside the gene matches: 7. Germline V CDR1 and CDR2: SGHAT, FQNNGV. This CDR3 spans 16 amino acids. Here the CDR3 DNA reads TGTGCCAGCAGCCCCTGGACAGGCAGCTCTGGAAACACCATATATTTT. This translates into CASSPWTGSSGNTIYF.

The rearrangement uses TRBV29-1 and TRBJ2-7; D perhaps matches TRBD1 (6 bases). CDR3 length: 12 residues. CDR1 is SQVTM, CDR2 ANQGSEA, per germline. V was cut by 4 bases and J by 3 bases, with 10 bases left in between. CDR3 coding DNA: TGCAGCGTTGTGGACAGAGACTACGAGCAGTACTTC. Translated, it gives CSVVDRDYEQYF.

In this sample, this clone turned up once. The chain joins TRBV14 to TRBJ1-4, with a possible D match to TRBD1 (6 bases). The ends were cut back, 4 bases at V and 6 bases at J, with 6 bases in the middle. This CDR3 has 12 amino acids. CDR1 is SGHDN and CDR2 is FVKESK in the germline V gene. CDR3 DNA sequence: TGTGCCAGCAGCCGGGGGCATGAAAAACTGTTTTTT. Translated, it gives CASSRGHEKLFF.

The chain recombines TRBV18 with TRBJ2-7, with unresolved D. The CDR3 runs to 13 residues. V was trimmed by 4 bases and J by 4 bases, leaving 11 bases between them. Germline V gives CDR1 KGHSH, CDR2 LQKENI. DNA for the CDR3: TGTGCCAGCTCACTGGGCAGAAATTACGAGCAGTACTTC. Its translation: CASSLGRNYEQYF.

This clone was picked up a small number of times. The chain employs TRBV6-5 and TRBJ2-1; TRBD2 aligns across 8 bases. The CDR3 has 15 residues. Germline assignment: CDR1 MNHEY and CDR2 SVGAGI. The V segment lost 6 bases and the J segment 5 bases; nucleotides outside the gene matches: 9. This CDR3 reads CASSASGSSHNEQFF. CDR3 coding DNA: TGTGCCAGCAGCGCCAGCGGGAGTTCTCACAATGAGCAGTTCTTC.

The chain joins TRBV7-9 to TRBJ1-1; D remains ambiguous. There are 14 residues in the CDR3. V shed 3 bases and J shed 4 bases, with 12 bases lying between them. Germline V CDR1 and CDR2: SEHNR, FQNEAQ (reference sequence). The CDR3 sequence: CASSFHGIGTEAFF. The CDR3, as DNA: TGTGCCAGCAGCTTCCACGGTATTGGCACTGAAGCTTTCTTT.

The V gene is TRBV4-1, the J gene TRBJ2-7, with a weak D call TRBD2 (6 bases). Trimming stripped 0 bases from V and 0 bases from J, with 12 bases between. CDR3 length: 16 amino acids. Germline CDR1 is MGHRA and CDR2 is YSYEKL. In nucleotides, the CDR3 is TGCGCCAGCAGCCAAGACGGAGGGAGTGGCTCCTACGAGCAGTACTTC. Amino acids: CASSQDGGSGSYEQYF.